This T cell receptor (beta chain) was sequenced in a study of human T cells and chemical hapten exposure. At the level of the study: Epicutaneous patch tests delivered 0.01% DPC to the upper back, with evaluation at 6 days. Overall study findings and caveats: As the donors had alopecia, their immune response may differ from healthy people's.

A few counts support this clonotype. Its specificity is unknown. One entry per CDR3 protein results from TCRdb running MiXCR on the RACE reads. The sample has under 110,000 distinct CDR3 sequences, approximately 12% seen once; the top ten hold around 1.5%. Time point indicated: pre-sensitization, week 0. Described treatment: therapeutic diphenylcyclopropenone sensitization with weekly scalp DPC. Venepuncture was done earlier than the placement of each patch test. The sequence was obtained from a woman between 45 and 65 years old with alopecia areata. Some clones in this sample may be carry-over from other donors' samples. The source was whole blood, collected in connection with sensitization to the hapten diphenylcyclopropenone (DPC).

The CDR3, as DNA: TGTGCCAGCAGCTGGCGACTAGCGGCCTTGACAGATACGCAGTATTTT. Translating it yields CASSWRLAALTDTQYF. The chain uses TRBV13 and TRBJ2-3; 9 bases agree with TRBD2. In germline, CDR1 is PRHDT, CDR2 FYEKMQ (reference sequence). The V gene end was trimmed by 4 bases and the J gene end by 3 bases; junction bases not matched to a gene: 8. The CDR3 runs to 16 residues. The variable domain in full, completed from reference TRBV13 and TRBJ2-3, reads AAGVIQSPRHLIKEKRETATLKCYPIPRHDTVYWYQQGPGQDPQFLISFYEKMQSDKGSIPDRFSAQQFSDYHSELNMSSLELGDSALYFCASSWRLAALTDTQYFGPGTRLTVL.